The clone carrying this TCR beta chain was detected only once. No antigen is known for it. This entry is derived from a study of shared clonotypes between healthy human individuals. Study summary: Donors, aged 18 to 49, were two women and a few men.

The assay was immunoSEQ multiplex PCR, and TCRdb's table has in-frame clones only and misses some. The table includes about 2.4 million clones, around nine tenths detected once. This CDR3 contains 17 residues. Germline CDR1 is SGHRS and CDR2 is YFSETQ. Unmatched junction bases numbered 4, after V lost 0 bases and J lost 0 bases. Study conclusions and caveats: Memory subsets generally showed smaller estimated richness than naive subsets did. Among non-shared clonotypes, generation probabilities were lower than among those shared by all four donors.

Input material: naive CD4+ T cells sorted from blood. The sample's subset: CD45RA+ positively selected. The source is a man between 18 and 29 years old in good health. V usage is TRBV5-1 and J usage is TRBJ2-5; 11 nucleotides align to TRBD2. This CDR3 reads CASSLAASGGHQETQYF. CDR3 nucleotide sequence: TGCGCCAGCAGCTTGGCCGCTAGCGGGGGGCACCAAGAGACCCAGTACTTC.